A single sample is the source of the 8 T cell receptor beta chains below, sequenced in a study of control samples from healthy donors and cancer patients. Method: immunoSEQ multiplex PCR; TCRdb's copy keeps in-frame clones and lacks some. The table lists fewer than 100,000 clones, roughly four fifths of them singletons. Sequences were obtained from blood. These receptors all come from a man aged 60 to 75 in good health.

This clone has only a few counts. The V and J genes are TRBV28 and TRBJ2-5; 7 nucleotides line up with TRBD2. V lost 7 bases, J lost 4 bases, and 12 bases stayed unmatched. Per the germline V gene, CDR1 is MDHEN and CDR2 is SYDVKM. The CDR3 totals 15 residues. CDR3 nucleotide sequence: TGTGCCAGCACCCTCTCGGCGGGGGTTGGAGAGACCCAGTACTTC. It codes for CASTLSAGVGETQYF. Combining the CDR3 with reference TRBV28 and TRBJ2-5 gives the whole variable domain DVKVTQSSRYLVKRTGEKVFLECVQDMDHENMFWYRQDPGLGLRLIYFSYDVKMKEKGDIPEGYSVSREKKERFSLILESASTNQTSMYLCASTLSAGVGETQYFGPGTRLLVL.

The CDR3 region is CASSASLQHNSPLHF. For the CDR3, the DNA is TGTGCCAGCAGCGCGTCTTTACAACATAATTCACCCCTCCACTTT. The chain links TRBV9 to TRBJ1-6; D unclear. The CDR3 has 15 amino acids. V was clipped by 3 bases and J by 5 bases, with 12 bases between them. Germline V lookup: CDR1 SGDLS, CDR2 YYNGEE.

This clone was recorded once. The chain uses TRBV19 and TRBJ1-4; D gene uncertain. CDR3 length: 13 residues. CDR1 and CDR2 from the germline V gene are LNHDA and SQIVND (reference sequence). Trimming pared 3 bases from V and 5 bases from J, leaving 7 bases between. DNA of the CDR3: TGTGCCAGTAGTATTAACAGAAATGAAAAACTGTTTTTT. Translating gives CASSINRNEKLFF.

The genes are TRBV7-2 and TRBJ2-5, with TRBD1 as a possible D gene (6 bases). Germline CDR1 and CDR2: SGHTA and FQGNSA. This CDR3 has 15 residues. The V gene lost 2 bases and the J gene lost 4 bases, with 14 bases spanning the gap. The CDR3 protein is CASSLTGSFGETQYF. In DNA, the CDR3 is TGTGCCAGCAGCTTAACAGGGTCCTTTGGAGAGACCCAGTACTTC.

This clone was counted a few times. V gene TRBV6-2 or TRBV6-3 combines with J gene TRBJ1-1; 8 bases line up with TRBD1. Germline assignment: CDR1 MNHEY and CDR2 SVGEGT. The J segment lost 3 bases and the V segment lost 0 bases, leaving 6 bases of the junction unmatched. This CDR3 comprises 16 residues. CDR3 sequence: CASSYSTGVGDTEAFF. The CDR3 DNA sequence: TGTGCCAGCAGTTACTCGACAGGGGTAGGGGACACTGAAGCTTTCTTT.

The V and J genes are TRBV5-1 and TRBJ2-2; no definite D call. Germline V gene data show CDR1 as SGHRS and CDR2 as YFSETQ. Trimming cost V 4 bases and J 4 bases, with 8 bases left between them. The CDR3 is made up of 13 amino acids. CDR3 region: CASSPSFTGELFF. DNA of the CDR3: TGCGCCAGCAGCCCCAGCTTCACCGGGGAGCTGTTTTTT.

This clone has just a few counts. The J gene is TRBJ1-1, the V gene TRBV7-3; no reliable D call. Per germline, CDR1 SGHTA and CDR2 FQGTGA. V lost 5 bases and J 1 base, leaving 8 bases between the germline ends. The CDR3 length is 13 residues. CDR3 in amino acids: CASSLQTNTEAFF. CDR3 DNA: TGTGCCAGCAGCCTACAGACGAACACTGAAGCTTTCTTT.

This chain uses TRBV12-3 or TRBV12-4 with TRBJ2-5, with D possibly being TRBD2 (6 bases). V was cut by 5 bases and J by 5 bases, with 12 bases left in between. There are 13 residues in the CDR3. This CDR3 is CASSPRGVETQYF. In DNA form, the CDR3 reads TGTGCCAGCAGTCCGCGGGGAGTGGAGACCCAGTACTTC.